Presented here are 23 T cell receptor beta chains from one specimen sequenced in a study of control samples from healthy donors and cancer patients. Data came from immunoSEQ multiplex PCR; TCRdb stores just in-frame clones and leaves some out. The sample has 65,000 to 95,000 clones, approximately 89% seen once. Input material: blood. Source of these receptors: a man over 45 in good health.

V and J are TRBV6-2 or TRBV6-3 and TRBJ1-1, with 8 bases that match TRBD1. The ends lost 5 bases at V and 3 bases at J; junction bases unmatched: 8. Germline V gene data show CDR1 as MNHEY and CDR2 as SVGEGT. The CDR3 runs 15 residues. The CDR3 bases are TGTGCCAGCAGTACTCGGACAGGGAGAGACACTGAAGCTTTCTTT. Residues: CASSTRTGRDTEAFF.

V is TRBV14 and J is TRBJ1-1; no clear D gene. Trimming cost V 4 bases and J 0 bases, with 6 bases left between them. The CDR3 is 13 amino acids. From germline, CDR1 is SGHDN and CDR2 FVKESK. CDR3 residues: CASSRTVNTEAFF. CDR3 nucleotide sequence: TGTGCCAGCAGCCGAACAGTGAACACTGAAGCTTTCTTT.

The chain couples TRBV20-1 to TRBJ2-5; no clear D gene. The CDR3 loop spans 11 amino acids. The V end was cut by 7 bases, the J end by 5 bases, with 11 bases between. Germline V gene lookup returns CDR1 DFQATT and CDR2 SNEGSKA (reference sequence). The chain's CDR3 is CSVSKGETQYF. As DNA, the CDR3 is TGCAGTGTCAGTAAGGGCGAGACCCAGTACTTC.

This sequence joins TRBV5-4 and TRBJ1-1; D is uncertain. V lost 4 bases to trimming and J lost 3 bases, with 13 bases between them. Germline CDR1 SGHNT, CDR2 YYREEE (reference sequence). The length of the CDR3 is 14 residues. The chain's CDR3 is CASSQFVYDTEAFF. CDR3 DNA: TGTGCCAGCAGCCAATTCGTCTATGACACTGAAGCTTTCTTT.

In DNA, the CDR3 is TGTGCCAGCAGTTTTCGACCAGGGGGGACTGAAGCTTTCTTT. Translation gives CASSFRPGGTEAFF. The V call is TRBV27, the J call TRBJ1-1, with 7 positions matching TRBD1. The germline CDR1 and CDR2 sequences are MNHEY and SMNVEV (reference sequence). The CDR3 spans 14 residues. With 3 bases clipped from V and 5 bases from J, the junction kept 6 bases outside the gene matches.

The genes are TRBV3-1 (or the pseudogene TRBV3-2) and TRBJ1-4, with unresolved D. V dropped 3 bases and J dropped 8 bases, with 16 bases sitting between them. The CDR3 consists of 15 residues. The germline CDR1 and CDR2 sequences are LGHDT and YNNKEL (reference sequence). CDR3 sequence reads: CASSHSDGRAEKLFF. The CDR3 DNA follows: TGTGCCAGCAGCCACTCGGACGGCCGGGCGGAAAAACTGTTTTTT.

This clone was observed a single time. This chain joins TRBV24-1 and TRBJ1-1; possible D gene TRBD1, 5 bases. Germline lookup yields CDR1 KGHDR and CDR2 SFDVKD. Trimming cost V 5 bases and J 11 bases, with 20 bases left between them. CDR3 length: 14 residues. CDR3 bases: TGTGCCACCAGTGTCCTGACAGAGATAAAGGCGGCTTTCTTT. Translated, it gives CATSVLTEIKAAFF.

This chain links TRBV29-1 with TRBJ2-3, with TRBD2 identical over 7 bases. V lost 4 bases, J lost 0 bases, and 4 bases stayed unmatched. Germline V lookup: CDR1 SQVTM, CDR2 ANQGSEA. The CDR3 loop spans 14 amino acids. Here the CDR3 DNA reads TGCAGCGTTGTAGCGGGTTATAGCACAGATACGCAGTATTTT. Its translation: CSVVAGYSTDTQYF.

This clone was picked up one time. The chain recombines TRBV2 with TRBJ2-7; 8 nucleotides agree with TRBD1. V shed 7 bases, J shed 0 bases, and the junction held 2 bases outside the gene matches. Germline-derived CDR1 and CDR2 are SNHLY and FYNNEI. The CDR3 loop spans 13 amino acids. CDR3 region: CASTDRGSYEQYV. In DNA form, the CDR3 reads TGTGCCAGCACCGACAGGGGCTCCTACGAGCAGTACGTC.

This clone was counted once. The rearrangement uses TRBV7-8 and TRBJ1-1; a weak D match, TRBD1 (6 bases). Germline V gene sequence: CDR1 SGHVS, CDR2 FQNEAQ. The CDR3 has 15 amino acids. V gave up 1 base and J gave up 4 bases, with 13 bases separating them. The CDR3 sequence: CASSLVGGTGTEAFF. The DNA for the CDR3 is TGTGCCAGCAGCTTAGTAGGGGGGACTGGCACTGAAGCTTTCTTT.

This clone has just a few counts. This sequence joins TRBV7-9 and TRBJ2-7; the match to TRBD2 covers 14 bases. The CDR3 contains 14 residues. Germline lookup yields CDR1 SEHNR and CDR2 FQNEAQ (reference sequence). After removal of 6 bases from V and 10 bases from J, the junction contained 8 bases not matched to a gene. CDR3 sequence (DNA): TGTGCCAGCAGTTCGGGACTAGCGGGAGTGCAACAGTACTTC. Amino acids: CASSSGLAGVQQYF. The full variable domain, completed using reference TRBV7-9 and TRBJ2-7, is DTGVSQNPRHKITKRGQNVTFRCDPISEHNRLYWYRQTLGQGPEFLTYFQNEAQLEKSRLLSDRFSAERPKGSFSTLEIQRTEQGDSAMYLCASSSGLAGVQQYFGPGTRLTVT.

This sequence joins TRBV5-1 and TRBJ2-1, with TRBD1 identical over 7 bases. Germline values: CDR1 SGHRS, CDR2 YFSETQ. The CDR3 is made up of 14 amino acids. Trimming took 2 bases from V and 8 from J; bases not matched to a gene: 7. For the CDR3, the DNA is TGCGCCAGCAGCTTCACAACAGGGGTGGATGAGCAGTTCTTC. As protein: CASSFTTGVDEQFF.

The genes are TRBV19 and TRBJ2-3, with D possibly being TRBD1 (5 bases). Germline assignment: CDR1 LNHDA and CDR2 SQIVND (reference sequence). The CDR3 totals 14 residues. The V end was cut by 5 bases, the J end by 2 bases, with 11 bases between. CDR3 loop: CASSEVGLTDTQYF. DNA for the CDR3: TGTGCCAGTAGTGAGGTGGGGCTCACAGATACGCAGTATTTT.

This rearrangement joins TRBV30 to TRBJ2-4; unclear D gene. There are 14 residues in the CDR3. Trimming took off 1 base at V and 0 bases at J, with 7 bases between the two ends. Germline-derived CDR1 and CDR2 are GTSNPN and SVGIG (reference sequence). CDR3 protein: CAWSGALAKNIQYF. In DNA, the CDR3 is TGTGCCTGGAGTGGAGCCCTAGCCAAAAACATTCAGTACTTC. Together with reference TRBV30 and TRBJ2-4, the CDR3 gives the full variable domain: SQTIHQWPATLVQPVGSPLSLECTVEGTSNPNLYWYRQAAGRGLQLLFYSVGIGQISSEVPQNLSASRPQDRQFILSSKKLLLSDSGFYLCAWSGALAKNIQYFGAGTRLSVL.

The chain combines TRBV7-2 with TRBJ1-1, with a possible D match to TRBD1 (5 bases). CDR1 is SGHTA, CDR2 FQGNSA, per germline. The V end lost 0 bases, the J end lost 4 bases, and 15 bases lay between the germline ends. This CDR3 is 16 amino acids long. The CDR3 spells CASSLALGDGGTEAFF. CDR3 in DNA: TGTGCCAGCAGCTTAGCGCTGGGGGATGGGGGCACTGAAGCTTTCTTT. The entire variable domain, with the rest obtained from reference TRBV7-2 and TRBJ1-1, is as follows: GAGVSQSPSNKVTEKGKDVELRCDPISGHTALYWYRQSLGQGLEFLIYFQGNSAPDKSGLPSDRFSAERTGGSVSTLTIQRTQQEDSAVYLCASSLALGDGGTEAFFGQGTRLTVV.

The chain couples TRBV30 to TRBJ2-3; a weak D match, TRBD1 (6 bases). The CDR3 is 14 amino acids. V lost 8 bases, J lost 7 bases, and 22 bases lay in between. Germline CDR1 GTSNPN, CDR2 SVGIG (reference sequence). CDR3 sequence (DNA): TGTGCCGGAACCCTTAGGTGGGGGCCGAATACGCAGTATTTT. Protein product: CAGTLRWGPNTQYF.

Here the CDR3 reads CASTDGNRGGHEQYF. For the CDR3, the DNA is TGTGCCAGCACCGACGGAAACAGGGGAGGCCACGAGCAGTACTTC. The chain employs TRBV28 and TRBJ2-7, with D perhaps matching TRBD1 (7 bases). The CDR3 runs 15 residues. CDR1 MDHEN and CDR2 SYDVKM come from the germline V gene. The V end was cut by 7 bases, the J end by 5 bases, with 21 bases between.

This chain's CDR3 is CASSLAMNTEAFF. CDR3 in DNA: TGTGCCAGCAGCTTAGCTATGAACACTGAAGCTTTCTTT. The rearrangement links TRBV7-2 to TRBJ1-1; D gene uncertain. Germline CDR1 is SGHTA and CDR2 is FQGNSA. The ends were cut back, 0 bases at V and 0 bases at J, with 2 bases in the middle. The CDR3 totals 13 residues.

The chain employs TRBV5-6 and TRBJ1-5, with 10 positions matching TRBD1. V was clipped by 0 bases and J by 4 bases; unmatched bases: 7. The CDR3 spans 17 residues. Looked up from germline, CDR1 is SGHDT and CDR2 is YYEEEE. The CDR3 sequence is CASSLAGDRGGNQPQHF. The CDR3 coding sequence is TGTGCCAGCAGCTTGGCTGGGGACAGGGGTGGAAATCAGCCCCAGCATTTT.

The genes are TRBV5-5 and TRBJ1-1, with TRBD1 identical over 8 bases. The V segment lost 0 bases and the J segment 7 bases; nucleotides outside the gene matches: 5. This CDR3 has 14 residues. Germline V gene lookup returns CDR1 SGHKS and CDR2 YYEKEE (reference sequence). In DNA form, the CDR3 reads TGTGCCAGCAGCTTGGTCAGGGGGCATGGTGAAGCTTTCTTT. The encoded protein is CASSLVRGHGEAFF.

This clone was seen just once. The chain uses TRBV4-2 and TRBJ1-3, with 10 bases lining up with TRBD1. The CDR3 is 16 amino acids. Trimming took 0 bases from V and 4 from J; bases not matched to a gene: 3. CDR1 is LGHNA and CDR2 is YNFKEQ in the germline V gene. The CDR3 region is CASSQDVGQGGNTIYF. The CDR3 region has the DNA TGTGCCAGCAGCCAAGACGTGGGACAGGGGGGAAACACCATATATTTT.

The V and J genes are TRBV27 and TRBJ2-7; 10 bases fit TRBD2. The CDR3 contains 15 residues. Per the germline V gene, CDR1 is MNHEY and CDR2 is SMNVEV (reference sequence). J gave up 2 bases and V 1 base, and 2 bases lay outside the gene matches. The CDR3 nucleotides read TGTGCCAGCAGTTTATTGGGACTAGCGCCCTACGAGCAGTACTTC. As protein: CASSLLGLAPYEQYF.

The chain uses TRBV19 and TRBJ2-1; no clear D gene. Trimming took off 6 bases at V and 4 bases at J, with 13 bases between the two ends. The CDR3 consists of 14 residues. Germline V CDR1 and CDR2: LNHDA, SQIVND (reference sequence). This CDR3 reads CASSPRLTYNEQFF. For the CDR3, the DNA is TGTGCCAGTAGCCCTAGGCTCACTTACAATGAGCAGTTCTTC.